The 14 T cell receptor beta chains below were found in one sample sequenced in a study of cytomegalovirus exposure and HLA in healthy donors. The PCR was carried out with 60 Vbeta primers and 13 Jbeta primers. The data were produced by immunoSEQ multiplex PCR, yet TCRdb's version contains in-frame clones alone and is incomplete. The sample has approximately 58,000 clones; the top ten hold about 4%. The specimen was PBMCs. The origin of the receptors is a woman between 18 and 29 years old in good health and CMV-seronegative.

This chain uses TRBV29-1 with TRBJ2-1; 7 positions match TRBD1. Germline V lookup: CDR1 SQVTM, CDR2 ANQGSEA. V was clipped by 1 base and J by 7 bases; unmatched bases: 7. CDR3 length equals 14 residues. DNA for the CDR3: TGCAGCGTTGAAGGAAGGCAGGGGGTAAATGAGCAGTTCTTC. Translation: CSVEGRQGVNEQFF.

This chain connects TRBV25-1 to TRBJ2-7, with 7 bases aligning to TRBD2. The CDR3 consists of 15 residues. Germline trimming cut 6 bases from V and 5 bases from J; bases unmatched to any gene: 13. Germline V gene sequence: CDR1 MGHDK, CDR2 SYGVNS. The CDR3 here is CASRDKLPGRDEQYF. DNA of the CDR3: TGTGCCAGCAGGGATAAACTTCCAGGGAGGGACGAGCAGTACTTC.

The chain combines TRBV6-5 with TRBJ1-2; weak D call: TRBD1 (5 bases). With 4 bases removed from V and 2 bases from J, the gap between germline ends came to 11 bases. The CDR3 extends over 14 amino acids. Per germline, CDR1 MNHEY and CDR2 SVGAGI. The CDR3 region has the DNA TGTGCCAGCAGTTTTAACCCAGGGAACTATGGCTACACCTTC. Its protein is CASSFNPGNYGYTF.

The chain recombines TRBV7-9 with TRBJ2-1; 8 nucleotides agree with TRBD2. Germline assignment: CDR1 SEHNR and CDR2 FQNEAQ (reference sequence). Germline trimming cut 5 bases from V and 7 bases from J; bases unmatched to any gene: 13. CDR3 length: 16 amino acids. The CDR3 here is CASSLTVSGSMNEQFF. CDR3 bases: TGTGCCAGCAGCCTAACTGTGAGCGGGAGCATGAATGAGCAGTTCTTC.

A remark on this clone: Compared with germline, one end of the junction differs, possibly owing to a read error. CDR3 amino acids: CAWNGLAGDSSTDKQYF. CDR3 DNA sequence: TGTGCCTGGAACGGACTAGCGGGAGACTCTAGCACAGATAAGCAGTATTTT. This sequence joins TRBV30 and TRBJ2-3, with 13 bases identical to TRBD2. Germline V CDR1 and CDR2: GTSNPN, SVGIG (reference sequence). This CDR3 is built from 17 residues. The full variable domain, completed using reference TRBV30 and TRBJ2-3, is SQTIHQWPATLVQPVGSPLSLECTVEGTSNPNLYWYRQAAGRGLQLLFYSVGIGQISSEVPQNLSASRPQDRQFILSSKKLLLSDSGFYLCAWNGLAGDSSTDKQYFGPGTRLTVL.

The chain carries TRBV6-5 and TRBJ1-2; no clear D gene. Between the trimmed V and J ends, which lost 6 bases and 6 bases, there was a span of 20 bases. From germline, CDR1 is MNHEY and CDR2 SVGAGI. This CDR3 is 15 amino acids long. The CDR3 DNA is TGTGCCAGCAGCCCACGATCGGTGAGGTACGATGGCTACACCTTC. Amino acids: CASSPRSVRYDGYTF.

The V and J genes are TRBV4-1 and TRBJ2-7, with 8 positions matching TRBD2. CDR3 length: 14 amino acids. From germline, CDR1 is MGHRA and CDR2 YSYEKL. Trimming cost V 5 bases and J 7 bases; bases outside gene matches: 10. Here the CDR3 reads CASSSPGGVGEQYF. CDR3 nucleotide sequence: TGCGCCAGCAGCTCCCCGGGAGGGGTTGGGGAGCAGTACTTC.

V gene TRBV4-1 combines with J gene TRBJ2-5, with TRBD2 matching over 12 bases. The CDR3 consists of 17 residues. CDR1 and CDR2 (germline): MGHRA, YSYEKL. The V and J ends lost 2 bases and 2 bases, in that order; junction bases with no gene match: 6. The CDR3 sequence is CASSQMGGLAGQETQYF. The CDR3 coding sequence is TGCGCCAGCAGCCAAATGGGTGGACTAGCGGGGCAAGAGACCCAGTACTTC.

The CDR3 sequence is CASSHHHWGENTEAFF. CDR3 coding DNA: TGCGCCAGCAGCCACCACCATTGGGGGGAGAACACTGAAGCTTTCTTT. The chain joins TRBV4-1 to TRBJ1-1, with D possibly matching TRBD1 (5 bases). The CDR3 covers 16 residues. Germline V CDR1 and CDR2: MGHRA, YSYEKL. The V end lost 3 bases, the J end lost 1 base, and 15 bases lay between the germline ends.

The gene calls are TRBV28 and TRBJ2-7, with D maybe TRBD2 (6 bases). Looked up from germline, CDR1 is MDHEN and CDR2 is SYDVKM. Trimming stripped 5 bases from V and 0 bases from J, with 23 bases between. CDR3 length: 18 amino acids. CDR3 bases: TGTGCCAGCAGTCTATCCGACCGAATAGCGGTTAGCTCCTACGAGCAGTACTTC. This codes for CASSLSDRIAVSSYEQYF. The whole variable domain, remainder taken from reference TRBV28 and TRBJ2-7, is DVKVTQSSRYLVKRTGEKVFLECVQDMDHENMFWYRQDPGLGLRLIYFSYDVKMKEKGDIPEGYSVSREKKERFSLILESASTNQTSMYLCASSLSDRIAVSSYEQYFGPGTRLTVT.

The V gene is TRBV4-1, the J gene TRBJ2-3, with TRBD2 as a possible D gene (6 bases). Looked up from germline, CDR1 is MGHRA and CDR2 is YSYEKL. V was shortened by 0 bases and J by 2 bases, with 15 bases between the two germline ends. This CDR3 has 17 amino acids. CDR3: CASSQDPGLWATDTQYF. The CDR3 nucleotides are TGCGCCAGCAGCCAAGATCCGGGACTGTGGGCCACAGATACGCAGTATTTT.

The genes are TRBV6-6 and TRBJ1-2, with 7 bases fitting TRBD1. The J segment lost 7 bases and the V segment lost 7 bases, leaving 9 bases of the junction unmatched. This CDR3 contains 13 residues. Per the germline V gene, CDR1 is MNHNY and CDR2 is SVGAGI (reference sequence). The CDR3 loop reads CASMERGQGGYTF. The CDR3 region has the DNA TGTGCCAGCATGGAGAGGGGGCAGGGTGGCTACACCTTC.

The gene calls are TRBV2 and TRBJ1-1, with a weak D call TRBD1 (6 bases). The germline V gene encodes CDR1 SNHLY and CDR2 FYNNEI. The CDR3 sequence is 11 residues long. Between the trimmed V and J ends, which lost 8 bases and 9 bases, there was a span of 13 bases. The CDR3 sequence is CASRGGSKAFF. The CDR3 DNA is TGTGCCAGCCGTGGGGGCAGTAAAGCTTTCTTT.

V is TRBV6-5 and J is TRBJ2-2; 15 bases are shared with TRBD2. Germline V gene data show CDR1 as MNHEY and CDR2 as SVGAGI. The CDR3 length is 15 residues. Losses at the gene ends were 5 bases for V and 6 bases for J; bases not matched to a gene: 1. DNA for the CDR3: TGTGCCAGCAGTAGGACTAGCGGGAGGGCCGGGGAGCTGTTTTTT. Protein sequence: CASSRTSGRAGELFF.